This T cell receptor (beta chain) is from a study of blood T cell repertoires in COVID-19 (dated by TCRdb to 2019 to 2021). At the level of the whole study: Collaborator samples came from the United States, Italy and Spain and covered acute and convalescent phases of COVID-19. The dataset comprised deeply sampled blood TCRbeta repertoires from subjects exposed to, actively infected with, or recovered from COVID-19. The repertoires were released in a freely available public database intended as a resource for research on the immune response to SARS-CoV-2. Where available, HLA class I and class II types were taken from metadata supplied by the sample provider and were not determined by assay-based typing. The material from the prospective study consisted of cDNA or gDNA derived from T cells, B-cell-depleted T cells, or PBMCs. A de-identified subject ID, COVID-19 status, age in years and sex were almost always included in the sample metadata. Samples came from the ongoing ImmuneRACE study (first 160 participants) plus 1,254 subjects from 6 global collaborators.

This clone was counted once. Which antigen it targets is not known. No quality values exist for individual bases; no much larger clone is one base distant. TCRbeta CDR3 regions were amplified from genomic DNA using the immunoSEQ Assay, a bias-controlled multiplex PCR. Concerning the study's data processing: The number of nucleated cells in each sample was estimated from the amplification of reference gene primers within the assay. Sequence reads were collapsed and filtered to measure the absolute abundance of every unique TCRbeta CDR3 rearrangement. Productive Simpson clonality was computed per sample as the square root of Simpson's diversity index over productive rearrangements. Drawn from immuneACCESS, this table holds only the in-frame rearrangements with V and J called that TCRdb kept. Clones are partly lost; checked studies trace under half to an unresolved V gene and leave the rest unexplained. For V, J and clone size, that table is used; D and trimming come from the DNA. Here the sample has about 49,000 clones; roughly nine tenths occur a single time. The ten largest clonotypes hold around 3% of the sample.

Each collaborating institution followed its own protocols to collect whole blood in K2EDTA tubes. For TCRbeta analysis, collaborators shipped samples as frozen whole blood, isolated PBMCs, or DNA extracted from either of those sample types. For CDR1 and CDR2, the germline V gene lists LGHNA and YSLEER. The CDR3 holds 13 amino acids from the cysteine to the phenylalanine. The read is trimmed to its CDR3 DNA, 39 bases read in frame from base 1. Cut back by 1 base and 5 bases, the V and J ends lie 8 bases apart. Study-wide findings and limitations: The quantity of clinical and demographic metadata differed by source and by participant and was supplied without curation.

Sequencing was carried out using peripheral blood. This sequence was found in a human donor in a cohort sampled during active COVID-19. This chain is built from TRBV4-3 and TRBJ1-1, and TRBD1 may be the D gene, going by 6 matching bases. The nucleotide sequence is TGCGCCAGCAGCCAAGGACAGGTAACTGAAGCTTTCTTT. It specifies CASSQGQVTEAFF.